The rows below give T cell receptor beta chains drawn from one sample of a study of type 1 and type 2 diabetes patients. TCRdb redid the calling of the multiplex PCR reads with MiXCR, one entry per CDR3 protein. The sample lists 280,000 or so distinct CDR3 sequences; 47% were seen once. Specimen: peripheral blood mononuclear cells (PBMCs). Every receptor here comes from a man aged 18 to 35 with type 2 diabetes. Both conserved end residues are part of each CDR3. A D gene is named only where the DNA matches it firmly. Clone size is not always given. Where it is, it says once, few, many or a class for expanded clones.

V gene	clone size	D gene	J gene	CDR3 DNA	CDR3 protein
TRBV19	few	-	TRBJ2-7	TGTGCCAGTAGTATTGGGGGCATGTCCTACGAGCAGTACTTC	CASSIGGMSYEQYF
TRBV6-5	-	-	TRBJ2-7	TGTGCCAGCAGCACGACAGTGTCTAGACTACAGCAGTACTTC	CASSTTVSRLQQYF
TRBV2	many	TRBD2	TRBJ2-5	TGTGCCAGCAGATTTTGGACTAGCGGGGGGGAAGAGACCCAGTACTTC	CASRFWTSGGEETQYF
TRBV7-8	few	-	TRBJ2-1	TGTGCCAGCAGCCGTTCGGGCTCCTACAATGAGCAGTTCTTC	CASSRSGSYNEQFF
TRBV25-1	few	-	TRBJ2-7	TGTGCCAGCAGGCCGTCGGCGGGGCCCCACGAGCAGTACTTC	CASRPSAGPHEQYF
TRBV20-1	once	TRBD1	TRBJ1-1	TGCAGTGCTAGGGGACAGGGTAGATTTACTGAAGCTTTCTTT	CSARGQGRFTEAFF
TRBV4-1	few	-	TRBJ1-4	TGCGCCAGCAGCCAAGTGCCGGGGGTTTCTGGGGTGTTTTTT	CASSQVPGVSGVFF
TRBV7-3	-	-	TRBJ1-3	TGTGCCAGCAGCTTATCTGATGGAAACACCATATATTTT	CASSLSDGNTIYF
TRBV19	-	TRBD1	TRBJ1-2	TGTGCCAGTAGTATCAAGACAGGGCCCTATCCCTATGGCTACACCTTC	CASSIKTGPYPYGYTF
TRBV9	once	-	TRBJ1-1	TGTGCCAGCAGCGCCTTCGGACGGGGGATGAACACTGAAGCTTTCTTT	CASSAFGRGMNTEAFF